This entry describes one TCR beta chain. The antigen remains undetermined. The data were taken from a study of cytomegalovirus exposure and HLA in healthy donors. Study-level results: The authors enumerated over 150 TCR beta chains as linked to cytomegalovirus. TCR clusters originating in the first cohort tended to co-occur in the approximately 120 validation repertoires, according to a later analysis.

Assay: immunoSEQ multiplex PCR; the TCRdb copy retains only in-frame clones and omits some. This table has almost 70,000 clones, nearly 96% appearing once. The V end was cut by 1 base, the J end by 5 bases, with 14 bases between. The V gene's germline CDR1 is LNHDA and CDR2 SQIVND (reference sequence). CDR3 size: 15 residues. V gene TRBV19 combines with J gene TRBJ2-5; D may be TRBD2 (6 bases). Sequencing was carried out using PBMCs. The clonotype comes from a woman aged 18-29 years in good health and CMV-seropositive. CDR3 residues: CASSIGGGGRETQYF. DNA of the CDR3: TGTGCCAGTAGTATAGGAGGAGGAGGGAGGGAGACCCAGTACTTC.